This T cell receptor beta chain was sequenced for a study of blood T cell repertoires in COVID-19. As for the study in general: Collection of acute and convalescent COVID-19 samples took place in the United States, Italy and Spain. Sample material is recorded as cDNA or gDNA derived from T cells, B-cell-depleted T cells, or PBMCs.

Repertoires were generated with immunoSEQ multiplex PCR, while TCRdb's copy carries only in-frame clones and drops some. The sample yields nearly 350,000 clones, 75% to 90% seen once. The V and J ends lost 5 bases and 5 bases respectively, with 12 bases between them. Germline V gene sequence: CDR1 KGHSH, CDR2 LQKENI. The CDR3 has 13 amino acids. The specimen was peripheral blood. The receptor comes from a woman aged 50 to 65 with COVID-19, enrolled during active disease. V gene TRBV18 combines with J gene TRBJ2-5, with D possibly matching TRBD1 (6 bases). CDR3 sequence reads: CASSATGMETQYF. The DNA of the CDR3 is TGTGCCAGCTCAGCCACAGGGATGGAGACCCAGTACTTC.